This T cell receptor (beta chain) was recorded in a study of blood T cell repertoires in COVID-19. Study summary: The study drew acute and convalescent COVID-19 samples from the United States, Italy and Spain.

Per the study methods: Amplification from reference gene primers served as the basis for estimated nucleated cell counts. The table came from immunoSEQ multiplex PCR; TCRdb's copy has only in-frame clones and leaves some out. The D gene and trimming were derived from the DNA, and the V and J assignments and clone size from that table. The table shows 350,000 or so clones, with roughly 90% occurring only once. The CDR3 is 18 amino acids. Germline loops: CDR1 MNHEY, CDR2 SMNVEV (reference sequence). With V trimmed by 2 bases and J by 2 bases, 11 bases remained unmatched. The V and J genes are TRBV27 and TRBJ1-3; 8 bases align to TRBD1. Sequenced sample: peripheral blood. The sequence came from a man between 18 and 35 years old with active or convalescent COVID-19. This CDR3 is CASSLRDPLTGAGNTIYF. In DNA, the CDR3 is TGTGCCAGCAGTTTAAGGGACCCCCTGACAGGGGCTGGAAACACCATATATTTT.